A selection of T cell receptor beta chains follows, all from one sample in a study of shared clonotypes between healthy human individuals. The protocol was immunoSEQ multiplex PCR, while the TCRdb copy is restricted to in-frame clones and leaves out a portion. This table has roughly 1,500,000 clones, under 99% appearing once. Sequenced: naive CD4+ T cells sorted from blood. These receptor sequences come from a young man in good health. Each CDR3 is given with its conserved first and last residue. The order of the fields is CDR3 length, J gene, D gene, V gene, clone size, CDR3 DNA, CDR3 protein. A D gene is named only where the DNA matches it firmly. Clone size appears in some rows only: once, few, many, or a class for an expanded clone.

CDR3 length: 17; J gene: TRBJ2-2; D gene: .; V gene: TRBV4-1; clone size: .; CDR3 DNA: TGCGCCAGCAGCCAAGAAGGGGGCGGGACGTACACCGGGGAGCTGTTTTTT; CDR3 protein: CASSQEGGGTYTGELFF
CDR3 length: 13; J gene: TRBJ2-1; D gene: .; V gene: TRBV7-9; clone size: .; CDR3 DNA: TGTGCCAGCGGTGGGACTCCGCGTAATGAGCAGTTCTTC; CDR3 protein: CASGGTPRNEQFF
CDR3 length: 13; J gene: TRBJ1-3; D gene: TRBD1; V gene: TRBV2; clone size: .; CDR3 DNA: TGTGCCAGCAGCCAGGGACAGGGAAACACCATATATTTT; CDR3 protein: CASSQGQGNTIYF
CDR3 length: 14; J gene: TRBJ1-5; D gene: .; V gene: TRBV5-1; clone size: .; CDR3 DNA: TGCGCCAGCAGCTTGGTAGGGCTCGGTCAGCCCCAGCATTTT; CDR3 protein: CASSLVGLGQPQHF
CDR3 length: 14; J gene: TRBJ1-2; D gene: TRBD1; V gene: TRBV5-4; clone size: .; CDR3 DNA: TGTGCCAGCAGCCGGGGGACAGGGGAGTATGGCTACACCTTC; CDR3 protein: CASSRGTGEYGYTF
CDR3 length: 13; J gene: TRBJ2-5; D gene: .; V gene: TRBV28; clone size: .; CDR3 DNA: TGTGCCAGCAGAGGGCCCGTCGCCGAGACCCAGTACTTC; CDR3 protein: CASRGPVAETQYF
CDR3 length: 15; J gene: TRBJ2-7; D gene: TRBD2; V gene: TRBV7-2; clone size: .; CDR3 DNA: TGTGCCAGCAGCTCAGAGCGGGAGAGCTCCTACGAGCAGTACTTC; CDR3 protein: CASSSERESSYEQYF
CDR3 length: 18; J gene: TRBJ2-2; D gene: .; V gene: TRBV10-3; clone size: .; CDR3 DNA: TGTGCCATCAGTGAGTCGCGCCCAGCGGCTGCGAACACCGGGGAGCTGTTTTTT; CDR3 protein: CAISESRPAAANTGELFF
CDR3 length: 15; J gene: TRBJ2-3; D gene: .; V gene: TRBV7-2; clone size: .; CDR3 DNA: TGTGCCAGCAGCTCTGATGGGCAGGGGACAGATACGCAGTATTTT; CDR3 protein: CASSSDGQGTDTQYF
CDR3 length: 16; J gene: TRBJ2-3; D gene: TRBD1; V gene: TRBV4-3; clone size: .; CDR3 DNA: TGCGCCAGCAGCCAGGCAGCAGGGGGTGGCACAGATACGCAGTATTTT; CDR3 protein: CASSQAAGGGTDTQYF
CDR3 length: 14; J gene: TRBJ1-5; D gene: .; V gene: TRBV2; clone size: .; CDR3 DNA: TGTGCCAGCACCCTAATTAGGACTCACCAGCCCCAGCATTTT; CDR3 protein: CASTLIRTHQPQHF
CDR3 length: 14; J gene: TRBJ1-5; D gene: TRBD1; V gene: TRBV7-8; clone size: .; CDR3 DNA: TGTGCCAGCAGTAGGACAGGGATGAATCAGCCCCAGCATTTT; CDR3 protein: CASSRTGMNQPQHF
CDR3 length: 14; J gene: TRBJ1-5; D gene: .; V gene: TRBV6-5; clone size: .; CDR3 DNA: TGTGCCAGCAGTTTCTTTAATAGCAATCAGCCCCAGCATTTT; CDR3 protein: CASSFFNSNQPQHF
CDR3 length: 14; J gene: TRBJ2-7; D gene: .; V gene: TRBV2; clone size: .; CDR3 DNA: TGTGCCAGCAAAGGGGCGGGTAGCTCCTACGAGCAGTACTTC; CDR3 protein: CASKGAGSSYEQYF
CDR3 length: 13; J gene: TRBJ1-1; D gene: .; V gene: TRBV2; clone size: .; CDR3 DNA: TGTGCCAGCATACGCCGGTGGAACACTGAAGCTTTCTTT; CDR3 protein: CASIRRWNTEAFF
CDR3 length: 14; J gene: TRBJ2-1; D gene: TRBD2; V gene: TRBV28; clone size: .; CDR3 DNA: TGTGCAACAACCGGGGGGGGCTCCTACAATGAGCAGTTCTTC; CDR3 protein: CATTGGGSYNEQFF
CDR3 length: 14; J gene: TRBJ1-4; D gene: TRBD1; V gene: TRBV9; clone size: .; CDR3 DNA: TGTGCCAGCAGTAGGACAGGGTCTAATGAAAAACTGTTTTTT; CDR3 protein: CASSRTGSNEKLFF
CDR3 length: 14; J gene: TRBJ1-1; D gene: .; V gene: TRBV6-1; clone size: .; CDR3 DNA: TGTGCCAGCGGAACCTTGACAGGGAACACTGAAGCTTTCTTT; CDR3 protein: CASGTLTGNTEAFF
CDR3 length: 17; J gene: TRBJ2-5; D gene: TRBD2; V gene: TRBV7-8; clone size: .; CDR3 DNA: TGTGCCAGCAGCTTAGGACCGGGACTAGCGGGAGGGGAGACCCAGTACTTC; CDR3 protein: CASSLGPGLAGGETQYF
CDR3 length: 12; J gene: TRBJ2-5; D gene: .; V gene: TRBV11-2; clone size: .; CDR3 DNA: TGTGCCAGCAGCCTGCGGGGAGAGACCCAGTACTTC; CDR3 protein: CASSLRGETQYF
CDR3 length: 17; J gene: TRBJ1-3; D gene: .; V gene: TRBV15; clone size: .; CDR3 DNA: TGTGCCACCAGCAGAGATGTCGGCCTGGGTTCTGGAAACACCATATATTTT; CDR3 protein: CATSRDVGLGSGNTIYF
CDR3 length: 15; J gene: TRBJ2-2; D gene: .; V gene: TRBV2; clone size: .; CDR3 DNA: TGTGCCAGCAGTATGGACAGCTTGAACACCGGGGAGCTGTTTTTT; CDR3 protein: CASSMDSLNTGELFF
CDR3 length: 16; J gene: TRBJ2-5; D gene: TRBD1; V gene: TRBV5-1; clone size: .; CDR3 DNA: TGCGCCAGCAGCTTTCGCGCGGACAGGGGTTCAGAGACCCAGTACTTC; CDR3 protein: CASSFRADRGSETQYF
CDR3 length: 14; J gene: TRBJ1-2; D gene: .; V gene: TRBV5-1; clone size: .; CDR3 DNA: TGCGCCAGCAGCTGGGAAGGGACCGTCTATGGCTACACCTTC; CDR3 protein: CASSWEGTVYGYTF
CDR3 length: 14; J gene: TRBJ2-7; D gene: .; V gene: TRBV18; clone size: .; CDR3 DNA: TGTGCCAGCACTGTTGAAGGAGCGTCCTACGAGCAGTACTTC; CDR3 protein: CASTVEGASYEQYF
CDR3 length: 12; J gene: TRBJ1-5; D gene: .; V gene: TRBV10-1; clone size: .; CDR3 DNA: TGCGCCAGCAGTCCCACCCTTCAGCCCCAGCATTTT; CDR3 protein: CASSPTLQPQHF
CDR3 length: 13; J gene: TRBJ1-1; D gene: .; V gene: TRBV9; clone size: .; CDR3 DNA: TGTGCCAGCAGCGTAGATCCTTCCAGAGCGATAGAATTT; CDR3 protein: CASSVDPSRAIEF
CDR3 length: 17; J gene: TRBJ1-1; D gene: TRBD1; V gene: TRBV18; clone size: .; CDR3 DNA: TGTGCCAGCTCACCCCTCTCCGTACAGGGGTCGGAAACTGAAGCTTTCTTT; CDR3 protein: CASSPLSVQGSETEAFF
CDR3 length: 16; J gene: TRBJ2-1; D gene: TRBD2; V gene: TRBV18; clone size: .; CDR3 DNA: TGTGCCAGCTCACCACCGGCGAGCGGGGCTTACAATGAGCAGTTCTTC; CDR3 protein: CASSPPASGAYNEQFF
CDR3 length: 16; J gene: TRBJ2-1; D gene: TRBD2; V gene: TRBV2; clone size: .; CDR3 DNA: TGTGCCAGCCAACTAGCGGGAGGGCCGAGGTACAATGAGCAGTTCTTC; CDR3 protein: CASQLAGGPRYNEQFF
CDR3 length: 15; J gene: TRBJ2-7; D gene: .; V gene: TRBV7-8; clone size: .; CDR3 DNA: TGTGCCAGCAGCTTAGAAACGGACAGCTCCTACGAGCAGTACTTC; CDR3 protein: CASSLETDSSYEQYF
CDR3 length: 12; J gene: TRBJ2-5; D gene: .; V gene: TRBV18; clone size: .; CDR3 DNA: TGTGCCAGCTCACCAATAAAAGAGACCCAGTACTTC; CDR3 protein: CASSPIKETQYF
CDR3 length: 15; J gene: TRBJ1-5; D gene: TRBD1; V gene: TRBV7-2; clone size: .; CDR3 DNA: TGTGCCAGCAGCTTGGGACAGGGGCGGATTCAGCCCCAGCATTTT; CDR3 protein: CASSLGQGRIQPQHF
CDR3 length: 18; J gene: TRBJ2-2; D gene: TRBD2; V gene: TRBV5-1; clone size: .; CDR3 DNA: TGCGCCAGCAGCTCGGGACTAGCGGGAGGGCCGAACACCGGGGAGCTGTTTTTT; CDR3 protein: CASSSGLAGGPNTGELFF
CDR3 length: 12; J gene: TRBJ2-7; D gene: .; V gene: TRBV29-1; clone size: .; CDR3 DNA: TGCAGCGTTGGGGCAGACACCTACGAGCAGTACTTC; CDR3 protein: CSVGADTYEQYF
CDR3 length: 15; J gene: TRBJ2-1; D gene: .; V gene: TRBV27; clone size: once; CDR3 DNA: TGTGCCAGCAGTTTATCCCCTGGGGTTAAAAATGAGCAGTTCTTC; CDR3 protein: CASSLSPGVKNEQFF
CDR3 length: 14; J gene: TRBJ1-1; D gene: .; V gene: TRBV6-5; clone size: .; CDR3 DNA: TGTGCCAGCAGTATTGGACCGATGAACACTGAAGCTTTCTTT; CDR3 protein: CASSIGPMNTEAFF
CDR3 length: 17; J gene: TRBJ2-1; D gene: TRBD2; V gene: TRBV5-4; clone size: .; CDR3 DNA: TGTGCCAGCAGCTCAGGGACTAGCGGGCCCTCCTACAATGAGCAGTTCTTC; CDR3 protein: CASSSGTSGPSYNEQFF
CDR3 length: 16; J gene: TRBJ2-3; D gene: .; V gene: TRBV5-1; clone size: once; CDR3 DNA: TGCGCCAGCAGCTTGGAAGGAGCGAGGAGCACAGATACGCAGTATTTT; CDR3 protein: CASSLEGARSTDTQYF
CDR3 length: 15; J gene: TRBJ1-1; D gene: .; V gene: TRBV5-4; clone size: .; CDR3 DNA: TGTGCCAGCAGCTTGAGGTCAGGGCCGGGGACTGAAGCTTTCTTT; CDR3 protein: CASSLRSGPGTEAFF
CDR3 length: 12; J gene: TRBJ2-2; D gene: .; V gene: TRBV6-4; clone size: .; CDR3 DNA: TGTGCCAGCAGCGAGAACACCGGGGAGCTGTTTTTT; CDR3 protein: CASSENTGELFF
CDR3 length: 15; J gene: TRBJ1-1; D gene: .; V gene: TRBV11-2; clone size: .; CDR3 DNA: TGTGCCAGCAGCAAACACCAACTAGGGGACACTGAAGCTTTCTTT; CDR3 protein: CASSKHQLGDTEAFF
CDR3 length: 14; J gene: TRBJ2-1; D gene: .; V gene: TRBV11-2; clone size: .; CDR3 DNA: TGTGCCAGCAGCGGCCGGGACGGACTTGGGGAGCAGTTCTTC; CDR3 protein: CASSGRDGLGEQFF
CDR3 length: 20; J gene: TRBJ1-1; D gene: TRBD1; V gene: TRBV5-1; clone size: .; CDR3 DNA: TGCGCCAGCAGCTTGATGTCTGGAAGCAGGGGGGTACCCACTAGCACTGAAGCTTTCTTT; CDR3 protein: CASSLMSGSRGVPTSTEAFF
CDR3 length: 12; J gene: TRBJ2-5; D gene: .; V gene: TRBV29-1; clone size: .; CDR3 DNA: TGCAGCGCTTGGGGCGGTAGCGAGACCCAGTACTTC; CDR3 protein: CSAWGGSETQYF
CDR3 length: 15; J gene: TRBJ2-7; D gene: TRBD2; V gene: TRBV7-9; clone size: .; CDR3 DNA: TGTGCCAGCAGCTTACCTCTAAGCGGGAGTTACGAGCAGTACTTC; CDR3 protein: CASSLPLSGSYEQYF
CDR3 length: 16; J gene: TRBJ1-5; D gene: .; V gene: TRBV2; clone size: .; CDR3 DNA: TGTGCCAGCAGTGATACGGTCGGGGCAGGAGGTCAGCCCCAGCATTTT; CDR3 protein: CASSDTVGAGGQPQHF
CDR3 length: 16; J gene: TRBJ2-3; D gene: TRBD2; V gene: TRBV10-3; clone size: .; CDR3 DNA: TGTGCCATCAGTTCCGTACTAGCGGGGCGCACAGATACGCAGTATTTT; CDR3 protein: CAISSVLAGRTDTQYF
CDR3 length: 11; J gene: TRBJ2-7; D gene: TRBD1; V gene: TRBV29-1; clone size: .; CDR3 DNA: TGCAGCGTCTACAGGGGGCATGAGCAGTACTTC; CDR3 protein: CSVYRGHEQYF
CDR3 length: 17; J gene: TRBJ2-1; D gene: TRBD2; V gene: TRBV5-4; clone size: .; CDR3 DNA: TGTGCCAGCAGCCCCGTGGGGGGGAAAGCGGGACTCAATGAGCAGTTCTTC; CDR3 protein: CASSPVGGKAGLNEQFF
CDR3 length: 18; J gene: TRBJ2-1; D gene: TRBD2; V gene: TRBV28; clone size: .; CDR3 DNA: TGTGCCAGCAGTTTATTCTCTCATCTAGCGGGAACCTACAATGAGCAGTTCTTC; CDR3 protein: CASSLFSHLAGTYNEQFF
CDR3 length: 18; J gene: TRBJ2-7; D gene: .; V gene: TRBV28; clone size: .; CDR3 DNA: TGTGCCGCCCGGGGGGCTGATTTTCGGCGTAGAACTCCTTACGAGCAGTACTTC; CDR3 protein: CAARGADFRRRTPYEQYF
CDR3 length: 15; J gene: TRBJ2-7; D gene: TRBD2; V gene: TRBV2; clone size: once; CDR3 DNA: TGTGCCAGCAGCGATAGTCGGACTAGCTCCTACGAGCAGTACTTC; CDR3 protein: CASSDSRTSSYEQYF
CDR3 length: 13; J gene: TRBJ2-1; D gene: .; V gene: TRBV27; clone size: .; CDR3 DNA: TGTGCCAGCAGTCTCCGCCCGACCGGTGAGCAGTTCTTC; CDR3 protein: CASSLRPTGEQFF
CDR3 length: 11; J gene: TRBJ2-1; D gene: .; V gene: TRBV20-1; clone size: .; CDR3 DNA: TGCAGTGCTAGCGCCTACAATGAGCAGTTCTTC; CDR3 protein: CSASAYNEQFF
CDR3 length: 12; J gene: TRBJ2-7; D gene: TRBD1; V gene: TRBV29-1; clone size: .; CDR3 DNA: TGCAGCGTTATACAGGGGGTCGACGAGCAGTACTTC; CDR3 protein: CSVIQGVDEQYF
CDR3 length: 14; J gene: TRBJ1-5; D gene: .; V gene: TRBV6-5; clone size: .; CDR3 DNA: TGTGCCGCAGCGGAGGCAGGGGAAAGGCAGCCCCAGCATTTT; CDR3 protein: CAAAEAGERQPQHF
CDR3 length: 16; J gene: TRBJ2-2; D gene: .; V gene: TRBV7-3; clone size: .; CDR3 DNA: TGTGCCAGCAGCCCGTTACCAACGTTTGGGCCCGGGGAGCTGTTTTTT; CDR3 protein: CASSPLPTFGPGELFF
CDR3 length: 12; J gene: TRBJ2-5; D gene: .; V gene: TRBV11-2; clone size: once; CDR3 DNA: TGTGCCAGCAGCTCCTATCGAGAGACCCAGTACTTC; CDR3 protein: CASSSYRETQYF